This is a list of T cell receptor beta chains from one sample in a study of cytomegalovirus exposure and HLA in healthy donors. Sequenced by immunoSEQ multiplex PCR; TCRdb stores in-frame clones only, minus some. Here the sample spans around 120,000 clones, roughly 79% being singletons. Input material: PBMCs. Every receptor here comes from a young woman in good health and CMV-seronegative. Each CDR3 is given with its conserved first and last residue. D genes are given only for firm matches. A clone size is listed for some rows: how often the clone was seen (once, few, many), or a class if it is expanded.

J: TRBJ2-7
size: -
V: TRBV30
D: TRBD1
CDR3: CAWSRTGNRYEQYF
DNA: TGTGCCTGGAGTAGGACAGGAAATCGCTACGAGCAGTACTTC

J: TRBJ2-2
size: -
V: TRBV7-9
D: TRBD1
CDR3: CASSLGDRGLGELFF
DNA: TGTGCCAGCAGCTTAGGGGACAGAGGGCTCGGGGAGCTGTTTTTT

J: TRBJ2-6
size: -
V: TRBV2
D: TRBD2
CDR3: CASSASGGPGANVLTF
DNA: TGTGCCAGCAGTGCTAGCGGGGGCCCTGGGGCCAACGTCCTGACTTTC

J: TRBJ2-5
size: -
V: TRBV7-8
D: TRBD1
CDR3: CASSYPGGRETQYF
DNA: TGTGCCAGCAGCTACCCAGGGGGAAGGGAGACCCAGTACTTC

J: TRBJ1-2
size: -
V: TRBV7-9
D: TRBD1
CDR3: CASSKDRATRDNYGYTF
DNA: TGTGCCAGCAGCAAGGACAGGGCCACCAGAGACAACTATGGCTACACCTTC

J: TRBJ2-1
size: -
V: TRBV4-1
D: -
CDR3: CASRPGLIYNEQFF
DNA: TGCGCCAGCAGACCCGGACTCATCTACAATGAGCAGTTCTTC

J: TRBJ2-7
size: -
V: TRBV6-5
D: TRBD1
CDR3: CASSAGTGFYEQYF
DNA: TGTGCCAGCAGCGCCGGGACAGGGTTCTACGAGCAGTACTTC

J: TRBJ1-1
size: -
V: TRBV30
D: -
CDR3: CAWGGDTEAFF
DNA: TGTGCCTGGGGGGGGGACACTGAAGCTTTCTTT

J: TRBJ1-6
size: -
V: TRBV14
D: -
CDR3: CASSQQDWYNSPLHF
DNA: TGTGCCAGCAGCCAACAAGACTGGTATAATTCACCCCTCCACTTT

J: TRBJ1-3
size: few
V: TRBV5-1
D: -
CDR3: CASRDPVYFTIYF
DNA: TGCGCCAGCAGAGATCCCGTGTACTTCACCATATATTTT

J: TRBJ1-1
size: -
V: TRBV5-1
D: -
CDR3: CASSLATGFMNTEAFF
DNA: TGCGCCAGCAGCTTGGCCACAGGCTTCATGAACACTGAAGCTTTCTTT

J: TRBJ2-2
size: -
V: TRBV9
D: -
CDR3: CASSAGADTGELFF
DNA: TGTGCCAGCAGCGCAGGGGCGGACACCGGGGAGCTGTTTTTT

J: TRBJ1-4
size: once
V: TRBV2
D: -
CDR3: CASSGQGKSEKLFF
DNA: TGTGCCAGCAGTGGTCAGGGAAAATCTGAAAAACTGTTTTTT

J: TRBJ2-3
size: -
V: TRBV30
D: -
CDR3: CAWSGITDTQYF
DNA: TGTGCCTGGAGCGGGATCACAGATACGCAGTATTTT

J: TRBJ2-7
size: -
V: TRBV10-1
D: -
CDR3: CASSVSGGYEQYF
DNA: TGCGCCAGCAGTGTCTCCGGGGGCTACGAGCAGTACTTC

J: TRBJ1-1
size: once
V: TRBV5-1
D: TRBD1
CDR3: CASSSILGQGMGNTEAFF
DNA: TGCGCCAGCAGTAGTATATTAGGACAGGGAATGGGGAACACTGAAGCTTTCTTT

J: TRBJ1-5
size: -
V: TRBV6-6
D: TRBD1
CDR3: CASSPQGAEGSQHF
DNA: TGTGCCAGCAGTCCACAGGGGGCCGAGGGGTCCCAGCATTTT

J: TRBJ1-3
size: many
V: TRBV10-3
D: TRBD1
CDR3: CAISESGQGIRANTIYF
DNA: TGTGCCATCAGTGAGTCAGGACAGGGGATACGTGCGAACACCATATATTTT

J: TRBJ2-5
size: few
V: TRBV5-6
D: TRBD2
CDR3: CASSRGGYQETQYF
DNA: TGTGCCAGCAGCCGGGGGGGGTACCAAGAGACCCAGTACTTC

J: TRBJ1-2
size: -
V: TRBV29-1
D: -
CDR3: CSVEGGAPDYGYTF
DNA: TGCAGCGTTGAGGGGGGGGCCCCTGACTATGGCTACACCTTC

J: TRBJ1-5
size: -
V: TRBV10-3
D: -
CDR3: CAISESPDSNQPQHF
DNA: TGTGCCATCAGTGAGTCGCCAGATAGCAATCAGCCCCAGCATTTT

J: TRBJ1-2
size: -
V: TRBV6-5
D: TRBD1
CDR3: CASSYQDRPYGYTF
DNA: TGTGCCAGCAGTTATCAGGACAGGCCCTATGGCTACACCTTC

J: TRBJ1-2
size: -
V: TRBV7-9
D: -
CDR3: CASSLAGAVVNYGYTF
DNA: TGTGCCAGCAGCTTAGCTGGGGCAGTCGTCAACTATGGCTACACCTTC

J: TRBJ2-7
size: -
V: TRBV7-2
D: TRBD2
CDR3: CASSIHSGGASYEQYF
DNA: TGTGCCAGCAGCATACATAGCGGGGGGGCCTCCTACGAGCAGTACTTC

J: TRBJ2-7
size: -
V: TRBV14
D: TRBD1
CDR3: CASSPMAGQGLEGNYEQYF
DNA: TGTGCCAGCAGCCCTATGGCGGGACAGGGTCTGGAGGGGAACTACGAGCAGTACTTC

J: TRBJ2-1
size: -
V: TRBV7-6
D: TRBD2
CDR3: CASSLLSGGPYNEQFF
DNA: TGTGCCAGCAGCTTACTTAGCGGGGGACCCTACAATGAGCAGTTCTTC

J: TRBJ2-5
size: -
V: TRBV11-2
D: TRBD2
CDR3: CASSLAGGQETQYF
DNA: TGTGCCAGCAGCCTAGCGGGGGGGCAAGAGACCCAGTACTTC

J: TRBJ1-5
size: -
V: TRBV4-1
D: -
CDR3: CASSQDYSNQPQHF
DNA: TGCGCCAGCAGCCAAGATTATAGCAATCAGCCCCAGCATTTT

J: TRBJ2-7
size: -
V: TRBV29-1
D: TRBD1
CDR3: CSVVLRQGRSYEQYF
DNA: TGCAGCGTCGTTCTAAGACAGGGACGTAGCTACGAGCAGTACTTC

J: TRBJ1-4
size: few
V: TRBV4-1
D: -
CDR3: CASSQDSTATNEKLFF
DNA: TGCGCCAGCAGCCAAGATTCCACAGCAACTAATGAAAAACTGTTTTTT

J: TRBJ1-5
size: -
V: TRBV19
D: -
CDR3: CASSIFRQPNQPQHF
DNA: TGTGCCAGTAGTATTTTTAGACAGCCAAATCAGCCCCAGCATTTT

J: TRBJ1-5
size: few
V: TRBV6-1
D: -
CDR3: CASIPWGDQPQHF
DNA: TGTGCCAGCATCCCATGGGGCGATCAGCCCCAGCATTTT

J: TRBJ1-2
size: -
V: TRBV29-1
D: -
CDR3: CSVEWATGYGYTF
DNA: TGCAGCGTTGAATGGGCGACAGGTTATGGCTACACCTTC

J: TRBJ1-2
size: -
V: TRBV27
D: TRBD1
CDR3: CASSLSGQSTNYGYTF
DNA: TGTGCCAGCAGTTTATCGGGACAGTCAACTAACTATGGCTACACCTTC

J: TRBJ1-2
size: -
V: TRBV7-2
D: -
CDR3: CASSLNPAVSYGYTF
DNA: TGTGCCAGCAGCTTAAACCCGGCGGTCTCCTATGGCTACACCTTC

J: TRBJ1-1
size: -
V: TRBV19
D: TRBD1
CDR3: CASSLGTGMNTEAFF
DNA: TGTGCCAGTAGTTTGGGGACAGGAATGAACACTGAAGCTTTCTTT

J: TRBJ2-3
size: -
V: TRBV7-3
D: -
CDR3: CASSFYPTGPDTQYF
DNA: TGTGCCAGCAGCTTCTACCCCACAGGGCCAGATACGCAGTATTTT

J: TRBJ1-5
size: -
V: TRBV5-6
D: -
CDR3: CASSSGGAQPQHF
DNA: TGTGCCAGCAGCTCCGGGGGAGCTCAGCCCCAGCATTTT

J: TRBJ1-2
size: -
V: TRBV7-9
D: -
CDR3: CASSLAIDRLYGYTF
DNA: TGTGCCAGCAGCTTAGCCATCGACAGGCTCTATGGCTACACCTTC

J: TRBJ2-7
size: -
V: TRBV2
D: TRBD1
CDR3: CASRKGQGGYEQYF
DNA: TGTGCCAGCCGAAAGGGACAGGGTGGGTACGAGCAGTACTTC

J: TRBJ1-1
size: -
V: TRBV6-1
D: TRBD1
CDR3: CASRLDRDTEAFF
DNA: TGTGCCAGCAGATTAGACAGGGACACTGAAGCTTTCTTT

J: TRBJ1-1
size: -
V: TRBV28
D: TRBD1
CDR3: CASSPGGQGAGTEAFF
DNA: TGTGCCAGCAGTCCAGGGGGACAGGGGGCAGGCACTGAAGCTTTCTTT

J: TRBJ2-7
size: -
V: TRBV5-6
D: -
CDR3: CASRRPGESLPEQYF
DNA: TGTGCCAGCCGCCGACCGGGGGAATCCCTTCCCGAGCAGTACTTC

J: TRBJ2-5
size: -
V: TRBV29-1
D: TRBD2
CDR3: CSTLPPWTSGGEIETQYF
DNA: TGCAGTACACTACCCCCTTGGACTAGCGGGGGCGAGATAGAGACCCAGTACTTC

J: TRBJ2-5
size: -
V: TRBV5-1
D: TRBD1
CDR3: CASSPGQGPGETQYF
DNA: TGCGCCAGCAGCCCAGGACAGGGGCCTGGAGAGACCCAGTACTTC

J: TRBJ2-5
size: -
V: TRBV19
D: TRBD2
CDR3: CASSMVAGVETQYF
DNA: TGTGCCAGTAGTATGGTAGCGGGGGTAGAGACCCAGTACTTC

J: TRBJ1-2
size: -
V: TRBV6-5
D: -
CDR3: CASSFQGGYGYTF
DNA: TGTGCCAGCAGTTTTCAAGGGGGCTATGGCTACACCTTC

J: TRBJ2-7
size: -
V: TRBV7-8
D: -
CDR3: CASSVKWHSTISYEQYF
DNA: TGTGCCAGCAGCGTAAAGTGGCACAGCACCATATCCTACGAGCAGTACTTC

J: TRBJ2-7
size: -
V: TRBV27
D: TRBD1
CDR3: CASSLGQGGYEQYF
DNA: TGTGCCAGCAGTTTAGGACAGGGCGGATACGAGCAGTACTTC

J: TRBJ1-1
size: -
V: TRBV18
D: TRBD1
CDR3: CASSPPGTAEAFF
DNA: TGTGCCAGCTCACCCCCGGGGACAGCTGAAGCTTTCTTT

J: TRBJ2-3
size: few
V: TRBV18
D: -
CDR3: CASLISGADTQYF
DNA: TGTGCCAGCTTAATCTCCGGGGCAGATACGCAGTATTTT

J: TRBJ1-2
size: -
V: TRBV28
D: TRBD1
CDR3: CASTSKKEGQVYGYTF
DNA: TGTGCCAGCACCTCAAAGAAGGAGGGACAGGTCTATGGCTACACCTTC

J: TRBJ2-5
size: -
V: TRBV6-1
D: TRBD2
CDR3: CASSEVRTSGLNQGETQYF
DNA: TGTGCCAGCAGTGAAGTCAGGACTAGCGGGCTCAACCAGGGGGAGACCCAGTACTTC

J: TRBJ1-1
size: few
V: TRBV28
D: -
CDR3: CASLGTGMNTEAFF
DNA: TGTGCCAGCCTGGGAACAGGCATGAACACTGAAGCTTTCTTT